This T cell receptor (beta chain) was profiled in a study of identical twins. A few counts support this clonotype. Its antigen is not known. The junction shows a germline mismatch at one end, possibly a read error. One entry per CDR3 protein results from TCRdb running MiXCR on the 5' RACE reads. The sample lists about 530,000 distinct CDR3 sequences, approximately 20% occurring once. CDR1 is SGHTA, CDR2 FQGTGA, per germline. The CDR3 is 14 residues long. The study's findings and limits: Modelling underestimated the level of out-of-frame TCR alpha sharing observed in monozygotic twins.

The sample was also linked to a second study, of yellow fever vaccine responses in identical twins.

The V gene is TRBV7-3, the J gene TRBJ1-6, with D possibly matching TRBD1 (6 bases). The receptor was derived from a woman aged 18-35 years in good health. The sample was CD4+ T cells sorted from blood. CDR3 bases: TGTGCCAGCCGGGGGGAGGGGGATAACTCACCCCTCCACTTT. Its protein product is CASRGEGDNSPLHF.